The rows below give T cell receptor beta chains drawn from one sample of a study of blood T cell repertoires in COVID-19. Measured with immunoSEQ multiplex PCR; TCRdb has only the in-frame clones, and not every one. The data show 150,000 to 200,000 clones, around 90% seen once. Sequenced sample: peripheral blood. All receptors come from a man in his forties or fifties with acute or convalescent COVID-19. CDR3s include the opening cysteine and the closing phenylalanine or tryptophan. Each record gives: J gene, D gene, clone size, V gene, CDR3 protein, CDR3 DNA. D genes are given only for firm matches. Size is stated for part of the rows, as once, few or many counts, or as a class when the clone is expanded.

j_gene: TRBJ1-1
d_gene: -
abundance: -
v_gene: TRBV5-1
CDR3aa: CASSLDPVNTEAFF
CDR3nt: TGCGCCAGCAGCTTGGATCCTGTGAACACTGAAGCTTTCTTT

j_gene: TRBJ2-1
d_gene: -
abundance: -
v_gene: TRBV11-2
CDR3aa: CASNSWTTGWNEQFF
CDR3nt: TGTGCCAGCAACTCCTGGACTACCGGATGGAATGAGCAGTTCTTC

j_gene: TRBJ2-5
d_gene: -
abundance: -
v_gene: TRBV10-3
CDR3aa: CAISESTGEETQYF
CDR3nt: TGTGCCATCAGTGAGTCGACGGGGGAAGAGACCCAGTACTTC

j_gene: TRBJ2-1
d_gene: TRBD2
abundance: -
v_gene: TRBV19
CDR3aa: CASSIGSGKGLAGEQFF
CDR3nt: TGTGCCAGTAGTATAGGAAGCGGTAAGGGACTAGCGGGCGAGCAGTTCTTC

j_gene: TRBJ1-1
d_gene: TRBD1
abundance: -
v_gene: TRBV18
CDR3aa: CASSSDRVWTEAFF
CDR3nt: TGTGCCAGCTCCTCGGACAGGGTTTGGACTGAAGCTTTCTTT

j_gene: TRBJ2-7
d_gene: -
abundance: -
v_gene: TRBV10-2
CDR3aa: CASSEIPSYEQYF
CDR3nt: TGCGCCAGCAGTGAGATCCCTTCCTACGAGCAGTACTTC

j_gene: TRBJ2-3
d_gene: TRBD2
abundance: -
v_gene: TRBV9
CDR3aa: CASSGGLAEDTQYF
CDR3nt: TGTGCCAGCAGCGGAGGACTAGCGGAGGATACGCAGTATTTT

j_gene: TRBJ2-3
d_gene: -
abundance: once
v_gene: TRBV13
CDR3aa: CASSLDPSDTQYF
CDR3nt: TGTGCCAGCAGCTTAGATCCTTCAGATACGCAGTATTTT

j_gene: TRBJ2-5
d_gene: TRBD2
abundance: -
v_gene: TRBV10-3
CDR3aa: CAIKTSSGGKQETQYF
CDR3nt: TGTGCCATCAAGACGTCTAGCGGGGGGAAACAAGAGACCCAGTACTTC

j_gene: TRBJ2-7
d_gene: -
abundance: -
v_gene: TRBV5-1
CDR3aa: CASSGGGGYEQYF
CDR3nt: TGCGCCAGCAGCGGGGGAGGGGGCTACGAGCAGTACTTC

j_gene: TRBJ1-3
d_gene: -
abundance: -
v_gene: TRBV6-1
CDR3aa: CASSVGHAGIGSTIYF
CDR3nt: TGTGCCAGCAGTGTCGGCCACGCGGGAATCGGAAGCACCATATATTTT

j_gene: TRBJ2-3
d_gene: TRBD2
abundance: -
v_gene: TRBV29-1
CDR3aa: CSVEGLAGVPDTQYF
CDR3nt: TGCAGCGTTGAGGGACTAGCGGGAGTCCCCGATACGCAGTATTTT

j_gene: TRBJ2-2
d_gene: -
abundance: -
v_gene: TRBV19
CDR3aa: CASIRGQTNTGELFF
CDR3nt: TGTGCCAGTATCAGGGGACAAACGAACACCGGGGAGCTGTTTTTT

j_gene: TRBJ1-4
d_gene: TRBD1
abundance: many
v_gene: TRBV28
CDR3aa: CASITRDRVVENEKLFF
CDR3nt: TGTGCCAGCATAACCCGGGACAGGGTCGTTGAGAATGAAAAACTGTTTTTT

j_gene: TRBJ2-7
d_gene: TRBD2
abundance: -
v_gene: TRBV11-2
CDR3aa: CASSFQSGRDEQYF
CDR3nt: TGTGCCAGCAGTTTCCAGAGCGGGAGGGACGAGCAGTACTTC

j_gene: TRBJ2-5
d_gene: TRBD2
abundance: -
v_gene: TRBV10-1
CDR3aa: CASNEELAGAYEETQYF
CDR3nt: TGCGCCAGCAACGAAGAGCTAGCGGGAGCTTATGAAGAGACCCAGTACTTC

j_gene: TRBJ2-1
d_gene: TRBD1
abundance: -
v_gene: TRBV9
CDR3aa: CASSVGQGTFNEQFF
CDR3nt: TGTGCCAGCAGCGTCGGACAGGGGACTTTCAATGAGCAGTTCTTC

j_gene: TRBJ2-1
d_gene: TRBD1
abundance: -
v_gene: TRBV7-8
CDR3aa: CASSWRGTGGNEQFF
CDR3nt: TGTGCCAGCAGCTGGAGAGGAACAGGGGGGAATGAGCAGTTCTTC

j_gene: TRBJ2-7
d_gene: -
abundance: -
v_gene: TRBV28
CDR3aa: CASSFLYEQYF
CDR3nt: TGTGCCAGCAGTTTCCTCTACGAGCAGTACTTC

j_gene: TRBJ1-6
d_gene: TRBD1
abundance: -
v_gene: TRBV19
CDR3aa: CASSIQGAVDSPLHF
CDR3nt: TGTGCCAGTAGTATACAGGGGGCGGTGGATTCACCCCTCCACTTT

j_gene: TRBJ2-2
d_gene: TRBD1
abundance: few
v_gene: TRBV4-3
CDR3aa: CASSQDWDRFYGELFF
CDR3nt: TGCGCCAGCAGCCAAGATTGGGACAGATTCTACGGGGAGCTGTTTTTT

j_gene: TRBJ2-5
d_gene: TRBD2
abundance: -
v_gene: TRBV6-1
CDR3aa: CASSEVGLAGGRLETQYF
CDR3nt: TGTGCCAGCAGTGAAGTGGGACTAGCGGGGGGGAGGTTGGAGACCCAGTACTTC

j_gene: TRBJ2-1
d_gene: TRBD2
abundance: -
v_gene: TRBV3-1/TRBV3-2
CDR3aa: CASSPGLARSSSYNEQFF
CDR3nt: TGTGCCAGCAGCCCGGGACTAGCTCGATCTAGCTCCTACAATGAGCAGTTCTTC

j_gene: TRBJ1-4
d_gene: -
abundance: -
v_gene: TRBV6-5
CDR3aa: CASSGGVDEKLFF
CDR3nt: TGTGCCAGCAGCGGGGGAGTTGACGAAAAACTGTTTTTT

j_gene: TRBJ2-4
d_gene: TRBD2
abundance: -
v_gene: TRBV9
CDR3aa: CASSVVVASGMGPRKNIQYF
CDR3nt: TGTGCCAGCAGCGTAGTTGTCGCTAGCGGGATGGGTCCTCGCAAAAACATTCAGTACTTC

j_gene: TRBJ2-7
d_gene: TRBD2
abundance: -
v_gene: TRBV7-9
CDR3aa: CASSLPSGSSYEQYF
CDR3nt: TGTGCCAGCAGCTTACCAAGCGGGAGCTCCTACGAGCAGTACTTC

j_gene: TRBJ1-3
d_gene: -
abundance: -
v_gene: TRBV9
CDR3aa: CASSTYGSGNTIYF
CDR3nt: TGTGCCAGCAGCACGTACGGCTCTGGAAACACCATATATTTT

j_gene: TRBJ2-2
d_gene: -
abundance: few
v_gene: TRBV30
CDR3aa: CAWSSFTGELFF
CDR3nt: TGTGCCTGGAGTTCTTTCACCGGGGAGCTGTTTTTT

j_gene: TRBJ2-1
d_gene: -
abundance: -
v_gene: TRBV5-1
CDR3aa: CASSFSLGALDEQFF
CDR3nt: TGCGCCAGCAGCTTCTCTCTCGGTGCTCTGGATGAGCAGTTCTTC

j_gene: TRBJ2-7
d_gene: TRBD2
abundance: -
v_gene: TRBV24-1
CDR3aa: CATSDHGLGADEQYF
CDR3nt: TGTGCCACCAGTGACCATGGACTAGGCGCAGACGAGCAGTACTTC

j_gene: TRBJ2-1
d_gene: -
abundance: -
v_gene: TRBV9
CDR3aa: CASSVDYGRYNEQFF
CDR3nt: TGTGCCAGCAGCGTAGATTATGGGAGGTACAATGAGCAGTTCTTC

j_gene: TRBJ2-1
d_gene: -
abundance: -
v_gene: TRBV7-8
CDR3aa: CASSFYGLIYNEQFF
CDR3nt: TGTGCCAGCAGCTTCTACGGACTGATCTACAATGAGCAGTTCTTC

j_gene: TRBJ2-2
d_gene: TRBD2
abundance: once
v_gene: TRBV6-6
CDR3aa: CASSYAGSGRNGELFF
CDR3nt: TGTGCCAGCAGTTACGCGGGAAGCGGGAGAAATGGGGAGCTGTTTTTT

j_gene: TRBJ2-5
d_gene: TRBD2
abundance: -
v_gene: TRBV6-2/TRBV6-3
CDR3aa: CASSPQLAGGGETQYF
CDR3nt: TGTGCCAGCAGCCCCCAACTAGCGGGAGGGGGAGAGACCCAGTACTTC

j_gene: TRBJ2-2
d_gene: -
abundance: -
v_gene: TRBV4-3
CDR3aa: CASSLDLGELFF
CDR3nt: TGCGCCAGCAGCCTAGACCTCGGGGAGCTGTTTTTT

j_gene: TRBJ1-2
d_gene: TRBD1
abundance: once
v_gene: TRBV29-1
CDR3aa: CSVDIGAGGNYGYTF
CDR3nt: TGCAGCGTTGATATCGGAGCAGGGGGCAACTATGGCTACACCTTC

j_gene: TRBJ1-5
d_gene: TRBD1
abundance: -
v_gene: TRBV4-1
CDR3aa: CASSLLTGRYQPQHF
CDR3nt: TGCGCCAGCAGCCTCCTGACAGGGAGGTACCAGCCCCAGCATTTT

j_gene: TRBJ1-2
d_gene: -
abundance: -
v_gene: TRBV3-1/TRBV3-2
CDR3aa: CASSQRGHSGYTF
CDR3nt: TGTGCCAGCAGCCAACGGGGACACAGCGGCTACACCTTC

j_gene: TRBJ1-1
d_gene: -
abundance: -
v_gene: TRBV4-3
CDR3aa: CASSQGTGLNTEAFF
CDR3nt: TGCGCCAGCAGCCAAGGAACAGGCCTGAACACTGAAGCTTTCTTT

j_gene: TRBJ2-6
d_gene: -
abundance: -
v_gene: TRBV27
CDR3aa: CASSRRTFTQSGANVLTF
CDR3nt: TGTGCCAGCAGTCGTCGGACATTTACACAATCTGGGGCCAACGTCCTGACTTTC

j_gene: TRBJ1-4
d_gene: TRBD1
abundance: once
v_gene: TRBV27
CDR3aa: CASSYRTGGREKLFF
CDR3nt: TGTGCCAGCAGTTACCGGACAGGGGGCAGGGAAAAACTGTTTTTT

j_gene: TRBJ2-2
d_gene: TRBD2
abundance: -
v_gene: TRBV4-2
CDR3aa: CASSQDPGLLAGVVGELFF
CDR3nt: TGTGCCAGCAGCCAAGATCCTGGACTACTAGCGGGAGTGGTCGGGGAGCTGTTTTTT

j_gene: TRBJ2-7
d_gene: TRBD1
abundance: -
v_gene: TRBV9
CDR3aa: CASSVGAGGTYEQYF
CDR3nt: TGTGCCAGCAGCGTAGGGGCAGGGGGTACCTACGAGCAGTACTTC

j_gene: TRBJ1-1
d_gene: -
abundance: -
v_gene: TRBV28
CDR3aa: CASRTGGLSSPNTEAFF
CDR3nt: TGTGCCAGCCGTACCGGGGGTCTCTCCTCACCGAACACTGAAGCTTTCTTT

j_gene: TRBJ2-6
d_gene: TRBD1
abundance: -
v_gene: TRBV27
CDR3aa: CASAGAGGTGANVLTF
CDR3nt: TGTGCCAGTGCTGGAGCAGGGGGAACAGGGGCCAACGTCCTGACTTTC

j_gene: TRBJ1-6
d_gene: TRBD1
abundance: -
v_gene: TRBV11-2
CDR3aa: CASSPGTAYSPLHF
CDR3nt: TGTGCCAGCAGCCCGGGGACAGCCTATTCACCCCTCCACTTT

j_gene: TRBJ1-2
d_gene: -
abundance: -
v_gene: TRBV5-6
CDR3aa: CASSNWVTGPLKYGYTF
CDR3nt: TGTGCCAGCAGCAATTGGGTGACAGGACCCCTTAAATATGGCTACACCTTC

j_gene: TRBJ1-5
d_gene: TRBD1
abundance: -
v_gene: TRBV6-6
CDR3aa: CASSPSGTGEVGDQPQHF
CDR3nt: TGTGCCAGCAGTCCCTCCGGGACAGGGGAGGTGGGCGACCAGCCCCAGCATTTT

j_gene: TRBJ2-2
d_gene: -
abundance: -
v_gene: TRBV28
CDR3aa: CASIARLVGDTGELFF
CDR3nt: TGTGCCAGCATTGCCAGACTAGTCGGGGACACCGGGGAGCTGTTTTTT

j_gene: TRBJ2-2
d_gene: TRBD1
abundance: -
v_gene: TRBV6-5
CDR3aa: CASSYSTGVTGELFF
CDR3nt: TGTGCCAGCAGTTACTCAACAGGGGTCACCGGGGAGCTGTTTTTT

j_gene: TRBJ2-5
d_gene: TRBD2
abundance: -
v_gene: TRBV5-1
CDR3aa: CASSMGRLAGETQYF
CDR3nt: TGCGCCAGCAGCATGGGACGCCTAGCGGGAGAGACCCAGTACTTC

j_gene: TRBJ1-1
d_gene: -
abundance: -
v_gene: TRBV7-2
CDR3aa: CASSLDPLHTEAFF
CDR3nt: TGTGCCAGCAGCTTAGACCCCCTACACACTGAAGCTTTCTTT

j_gene: TRBJ2-3
d_gene: TRBD2
abundance: -
v_gene: TRBV19
CDR3aa: CASSLAGGVDTQYF
CDR3nt: TGTGCCAGTAGTCTAGCGGGAGGCGTAGATACGCAGTATTTT

j_gene: TRBJ2-6
d_gene: TRBD1
abundance: -
v_gene: TRBV6-4
CDR3aa: CASRPNADRDSGANVLTF
CDR3nt: TGTGCCAGCAGACCTAACGCGGACAGGGACTCTGGGGCCAACGTCCTGACTTTC

j_gene: TRBJ2-6
d_gene: TRBD1
abundance: -
v_gene: TRBV7-2
CDR3aa: CASSPRGTGSSGANVLTF
CDR3nt: TGTGCCAGCAGCCCTAGGGGGACAGGGAGTTCTGGGGCCAACGTCCTGACTTTC